The 19 T cell receptor beta chains given below trace back to one sample, sequenced in a study of T cells after yellow fever vaccination. TCRdb recomputed calls from the 5' RACE reads with MiXCR, one row per CDR3 protein. The data hold a few hundred thousand distinct CDR3 sequences, with 8.7% observed a single time. The starting material was CD4+ T cells sorted from PBMCs, obtained 5 days after the yellow fever booster vaccination. These receptors were obtained from a man younger than 35 who received the YFV17D yellow fever vaccine.

This rearrangement joins TRBV7-2 to TRBJ1-1; D unclear. V shed 5 bases and J shed 11 bases, with 21 bases lying between them. The CDR3 is 14 amino acids. Germline-derived CDR1 and CDR2 are SGHTA and FQGNSA. Here the CDR3 DNA reads TGTGCCAGCAGCCCGGTGGTGAGGATCGAGCGGGCTTTCTTT. Its translation: CASSPVVRIERAFF.

The CDR3 protein is CASSLQLRGTGNTIYF. The CDR3 DNA is TGCGCCAGCAGCTTGCAACTCCGGGGTACCGGAAACACCATATATTTT. The rearrangement joins TRBV4-3 to TRBJ1-3; D is unresolved. CDR1 LGHNA and CDR2 YSLEER come from the germline V gene. CDR3 size: 16 residues. V shed 5 bases and J shed 4 bases, with 18 bases lying between them.

This CDR3 is CASSSPRGRGTEAFF. The CDR3 DNA sequence: TGTGCCAGCAGCTCCCCTAGGGGTCGAGGGACTGAAGCTTTCTTT. The gene calls are TRBV11-2 and TRBJ1-1, with a possible D match to TRBD1 (5 bases). The V gene lost 4 bases and the J gene lost 5 bases, with 17 bases spanning the gap. CDR3 size: 15 residues. Looked up from germline, CDR1 is SGHAT and CDR2 is FQNNGV.

This clonotype was seen a handful of times. V gene TRBV7-2 combines with J gene TRBJ1-5; tentative D call: TRBD1 (5 bases). The ends were cut back, 4 bases at V and 4 bases at J, with 8 bases in the middle. Germline CDR1 reads SGHTA; CDR2 reads FQGNSA. CDR3 length: 13 residues. The CDR3 spells CASSSRQNQPQHF. The DNA for the CDR3 is TGTGCCAGCAGCTCCAGACAGAATCAGCCCCAGCATTTT. Full variable domain (missing parts from reference TRBV7-2 and TRBJ1-5): GAGVSQSPSNKVTEKGKDVELRCDPISGHTALYWYRQSLGQGLEFLIYFQGNSAPDKSGLPSDRFSAERTGGSVSTLTIQRTQQEDSAVYLCASSSRQNQPQHFGDGTRLSIL.

This clonotype was counted only a few times. CDR3 sequence (DNA): TGTGCCAGCAGTGGATTGGGACAGTTCAGTCCAGATACGCAGTATTTT. Translation gives CASSGLGQFSPDTQYF. The chain uses TRBV6-5 and TRBJ2-3, with TRBD1 matching over 7 bases. This CDR3 spans 16 amino acids. Germline CDR1 is MNHEY and CDR2 is SVGAGI. Losses at the gene ends were 5 bases for V and 4 bases for J; bases not matched to a gene: 12.

This chain joins TRBV7-6 and TRBJ2-3, with TRBD1 identical over 7 bases. The germline gives CDR1 SGHVS, CDR2 FNYEAQ. The CDR3 is 19 residues long. V shed 5 bases, J shed 2 bases, and the junction held 19 bases outside the gene matches. The CDR3 loop reads CASSRSRDSREGPTDTQYF. CDR3 DNA sequence: TGTGCCAGCAGCCGCAGCCGGGACAGTCGTGAGGGACCCACAGATACGCAGTATTTT.

This clonotype showed up just a few times. V and J are TRBV12-3 or TRBV12-4 and TRBJ2-1; 7 bases are a match to TRBD2. This CDR3 contains 16 residues. V shed 8 bases, J shed 6 bases, and the junction held 16 bases outside the gene matches. The CDR3 region is CASARKAASGTNEQFF. CDR3 nucleotides: TGTGCCAGCGCTAGGAAGGCCGCTAGCGGAACCAATGAGCAGTTCTTC.

The chain has TRBV12-3 or TRBV12-4 and TRBJ2-1, with 8 positions matching TRBD1. The trim removed 4 bases at V and 6 bases at J, leaving 8 bases unmatched. The CDR3 is 15 amino acids. CDR3 sequence reads: CASSSQGASRNEQFF. Here the CDR3 DNA reads TGTGCCAGCAGTTCCCAGGGGGCTAGCCGCAATGAGCAGTTCTTC.

V and J are TRBV5-1 and TRBJ2-2; 9 bases align to TRBD1. The CDR3 consists of 17 residues. The germline gives CDR1 SGHRS, CDR2 YFSETQ. V shed 4 bases and J 7 bases; nucleotides not matched to a gene: 14. The CDR3 coding sequence is TGCGCCAGCAGCCCCTCTTCGTCACAGGGGGCGGGCGGGGAGCTGTTTTTT. Its protein is CASSPSSSQGAGGELFF.

This clonotype was seen a handful of times. This rearrangement joins TRBV6-2 or TRBV6-3 to TRBJ2-7, with D possibly being TRBD2 (7 bases). CDR1 MNHEY and CDR2 SVGEGT come from the germline V gene. The V gene lost 11 bases and the J gene lost 5 bases, with 19 bases spanning the gap. The CDR3 covers 13 residues. The CDR3 sequence is CAGGRAGVDEQYF. The DNA for the CDR3 is TGTGCCGGAGGGAGGGCAGGGGTGGACGAGCAGTACTTC.

The chain couples TRBV5-4 to TRBJ2-3; perhaps TRBD2 as D (6 bases). V shed 3 bases and J shed 2 bases, with 16 bases lying between them. The CDR3 sequence is 16 residues long. Germline values: CDR1 SGHNT, CDR2 YYREEE (reference sequence). CDR3 in amino acids: CASSSPGSGITDTQYF. The CDR3 DNA reads TGTGCCAGCAGCTCTCCGGGTAGCGGTATCACAGATACGCAGTATTTT.

This clonotype was seen ten or more times. The chain links TRBV20-1 to TRBJ1-2; no clear D gene. The germline gives CDR1 DFQATT, CDR2 SNEGSKA (reference sequence). V lost 1 base, J lost 8 bases, and 11 bases lay in between. The CDR3 is 12 amino acids. CDR3 bases: TGCAGTGCTAGAGTAACCTCGGGCGGCTACACCTTC. Translating gives CSARVTSGGYTF.

This clonotype has just a few counts. The rearrangement joins TRBV19 to TRBJ1-2; 7 positions agree with TRBD1. This CDR3 has 14 residues. Germline lookup yields CDR1 LNHDA and CDR2 SQIVND (reference sequence). V was pared by 11 bases and J by 4 bases, with 13 bases of the junction left unmatched. CDR3 sequence: CACRPLGQTYGYTF. The CDR3 nucleotides are TGTGCCTGTCGGCCTTTGGGACAGACCTATGGCTACACCTTC. Drawing the rest from reference TRBV19 and TRBJ1-2, the complete variable domain is DGGITQSPKYLFRKEGQNVTLSCEQNLNHDAMYWYRQDPGQGLRLIYYSQIVNDFQKGDIAEGYSVSREKKESFPLTVTSAQKNPTAFYLCACRPLGQTYGYTFGSGTRLTVV.

The chain has TRBV5-4 and TRBJ1-6, with D possibly being TRBD1 (5 bases). CDR3 size: 16 residues. Trimming took 5 bases from V and 0 from J, leaving 12 bases between them. Germline V gives CDR1 SGHNT, CDR2 YYREEE (reference sequence). The CDR3 sequence is CASRSRGSSYNSPLHF. CDR3 DNA sequence: TGTGCCAGCAGGTCCCGGGGGAGCTCCTATAATTCACCCCTCCACTTT.

In its sample, this clonotype was seen many times. This chain uses TRBV5-1 with TRBJ1-1; D is ambiguous. This CDR3 is 13 amino acids long. Germline CDR1 is SGHRS and CDR2 is YFSETQ. V was shortened by 5 bases and J by 3 bases, with 11 bases between the two germline ends. CDR3 nucleotide sequence: TGCGCCAGCAGACCCTTTGGGGACACTGAAGCTTTCTTT. This encodes CASRPFGDTEAFF.

V and J are TRBV11-2 and TRBJ2-2; D may be TRBD1 (5 bases). The CDR3 has 15 residues. From germline, CDR1 is SGHAT and CDR2 FQNNGV. V was cut by 1 base and J by 7 bases, with 13 bases left in between. CDR3 DNA: TGTGCCAGCAGCTTAGTGCGACAGTGGGACGGGGAGCTGTTTTTT. Its protein product is CASSLVRQWDGELFF.

V and J are TRBV29-1 and TRBJ1-2, with unresolved D. Trimming removed 0 bases from V and 8 bases from J, with 16 bases in between. Germline V CDR1 and CDR2: SQVTM, ANQGSEA. There are 14 residues in the CDR3. The chain's CDR3 is CSVEDSGWLRGYTF. CDR3 bases: TGCAGCGTTGAAGATAGCGGGTGGCTTAGAGGCTACACCTTC. The entire variable domain, with the rest obtained from reference TRBV29-1 and TRBJ1-2, is as follows: SAVISQKPSRDICQRGTSLTIQCQVDSQVTMMFWYRQQPGQSLTLIATANQGSEATYESGFVIDKFPISRPNLTFSTLTVSNMSPEDSSIYLCSVEDSGWLRGYTFGSGTRLTVV.

On this clonotype: A read error may be the cause here, since a much bigger clone is one base away. The V and J genes are TRBV7-2 and TRBJ1-1; the D is unclear. Germline V gene sequence: CDR1 SGHTA, CDR2 FQGNSA. The CDR3 extends over 14 amino acids. V was cut by 6 bases and J by 4 bases, with 15 bases left in between. DNA for the CDR3: TGTGCCAGCAGTCTAAAGGGCGTGAGCACTGAAGCTTTCTTT. Its protein product is CASSLKGVSTEAFF.

This clonotype appeared many times. This chain joins TRBV4-2 and TRBJ2-4, with TRBD2 identical over 7 bases. CDR1 and CDR2 from the germline V gene are LGHNA and YNFKEQ. This CDR3 is built from 14 residues. J gave up 6 bases and V 2 bases, and 4 bases lay outside the gene matches. This CDR3 reads CASSQPGLSNIQYF. Written as DNA, the CDR3 is TGTGCCAGCAGCCAACCGGGACTATCAAACATTCAGTACTTC.